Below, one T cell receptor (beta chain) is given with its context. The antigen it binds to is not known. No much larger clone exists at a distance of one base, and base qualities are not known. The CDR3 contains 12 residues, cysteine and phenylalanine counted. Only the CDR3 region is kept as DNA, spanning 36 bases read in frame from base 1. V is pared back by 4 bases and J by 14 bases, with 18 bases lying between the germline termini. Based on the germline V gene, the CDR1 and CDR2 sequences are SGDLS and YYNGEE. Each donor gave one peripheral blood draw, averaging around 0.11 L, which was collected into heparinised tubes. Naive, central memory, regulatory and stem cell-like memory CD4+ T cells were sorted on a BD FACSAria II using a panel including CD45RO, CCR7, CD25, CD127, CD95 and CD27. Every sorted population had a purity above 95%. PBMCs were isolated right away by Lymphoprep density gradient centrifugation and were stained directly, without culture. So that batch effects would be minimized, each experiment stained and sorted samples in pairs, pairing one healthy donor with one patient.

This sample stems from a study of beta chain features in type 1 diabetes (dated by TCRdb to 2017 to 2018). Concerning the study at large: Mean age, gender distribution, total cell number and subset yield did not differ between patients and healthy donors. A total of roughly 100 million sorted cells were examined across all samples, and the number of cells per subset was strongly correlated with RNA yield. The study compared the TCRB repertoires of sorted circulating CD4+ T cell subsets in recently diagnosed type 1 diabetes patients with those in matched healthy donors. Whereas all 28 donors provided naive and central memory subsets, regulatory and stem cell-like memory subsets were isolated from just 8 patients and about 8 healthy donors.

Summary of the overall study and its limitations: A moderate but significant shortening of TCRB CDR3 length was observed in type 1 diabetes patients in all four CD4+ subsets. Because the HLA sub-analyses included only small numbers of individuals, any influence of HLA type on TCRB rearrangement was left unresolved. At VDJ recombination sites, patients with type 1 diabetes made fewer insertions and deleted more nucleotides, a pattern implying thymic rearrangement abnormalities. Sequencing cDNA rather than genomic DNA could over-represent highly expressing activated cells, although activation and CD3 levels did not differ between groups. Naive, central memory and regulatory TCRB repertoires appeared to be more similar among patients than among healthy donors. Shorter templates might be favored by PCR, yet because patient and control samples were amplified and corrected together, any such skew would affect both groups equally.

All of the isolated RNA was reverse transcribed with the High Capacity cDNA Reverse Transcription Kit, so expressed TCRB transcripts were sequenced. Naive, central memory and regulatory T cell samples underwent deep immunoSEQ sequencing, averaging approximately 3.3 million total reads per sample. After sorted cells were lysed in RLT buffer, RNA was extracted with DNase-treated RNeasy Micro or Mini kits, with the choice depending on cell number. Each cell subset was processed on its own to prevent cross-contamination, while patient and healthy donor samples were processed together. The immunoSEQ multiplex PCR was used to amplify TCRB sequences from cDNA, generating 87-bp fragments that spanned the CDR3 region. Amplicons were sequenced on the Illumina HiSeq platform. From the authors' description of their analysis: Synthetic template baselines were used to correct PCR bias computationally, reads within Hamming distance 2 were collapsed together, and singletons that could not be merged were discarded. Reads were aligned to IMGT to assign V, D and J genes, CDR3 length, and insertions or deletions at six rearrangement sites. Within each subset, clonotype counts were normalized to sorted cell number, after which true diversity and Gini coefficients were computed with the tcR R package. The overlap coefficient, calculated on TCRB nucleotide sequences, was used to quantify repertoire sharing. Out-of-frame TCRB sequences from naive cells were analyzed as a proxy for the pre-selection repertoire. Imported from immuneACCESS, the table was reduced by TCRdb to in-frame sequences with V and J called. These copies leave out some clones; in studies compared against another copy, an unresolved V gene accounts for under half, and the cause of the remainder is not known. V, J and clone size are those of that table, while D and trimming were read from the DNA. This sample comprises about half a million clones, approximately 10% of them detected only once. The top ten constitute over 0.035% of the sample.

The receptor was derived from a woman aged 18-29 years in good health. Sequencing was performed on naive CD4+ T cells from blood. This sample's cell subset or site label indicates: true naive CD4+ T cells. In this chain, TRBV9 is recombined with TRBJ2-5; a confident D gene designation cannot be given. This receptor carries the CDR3 CASSLNSQDVYF. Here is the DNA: TGTGCCAGCAGCCTCAATAGTCAAGACGTATACTTC.